This T cell receptor (beta chain) was captured in a study of T-cell reconstitution after alpha-beta-depleted transplantation in children. Unmatched junction bases numbered 8, after V lost 2 bases and J lost 7 bases. This CDR3 is built from 16 residues. Germline CDR1 SGHRS, CDR2 YFSETQ. A TCRbeta library incorporating unique molecular identifiers was prepared. TCRdb re-derived calls from the PCR reads in MiXCR, one entry per CDR3 protein. This table has nearly 550,000 distinct CDR3 sequences, about 16% appearing once. The sample in question was PBMCs from the stem cell graft donor, obtained from the stem cell graft. The clonotype originates from a human donor who donated a stem cell graft to a child with acute lymphoblastic leukemia. This chain joins TRBV5-1 and TRBJ2-1; 11 nucleotides agree with TRBD2. The CDR3 region is CASSFQLAGVGNEQFF. Written as DNA, the CDR3 is TGCGCCAGCAGCTTTCAACTAGCGGGAGTAGGAAATGAGCAGTTCTTC.